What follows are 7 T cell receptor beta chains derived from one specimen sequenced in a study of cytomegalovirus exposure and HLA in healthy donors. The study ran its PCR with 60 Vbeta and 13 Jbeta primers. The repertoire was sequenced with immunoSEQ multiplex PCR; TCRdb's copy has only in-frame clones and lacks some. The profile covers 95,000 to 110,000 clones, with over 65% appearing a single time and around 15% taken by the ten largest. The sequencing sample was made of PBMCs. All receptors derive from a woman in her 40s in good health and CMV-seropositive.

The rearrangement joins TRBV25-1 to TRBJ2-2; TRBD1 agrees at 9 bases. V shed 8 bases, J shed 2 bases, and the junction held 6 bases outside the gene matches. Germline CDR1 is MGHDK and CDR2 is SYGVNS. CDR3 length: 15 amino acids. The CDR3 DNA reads TGTGCCAGCGGAAGGACAGGGGTAAACACCGGGGAGCTGTTTTTT. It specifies CASGRTGVNTGELFF. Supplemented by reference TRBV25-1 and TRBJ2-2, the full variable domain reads EADIYQTPRYLVIGTGKKITLECSQTMGHDKMYWYQQDPGMELHLIHYSYGVNSTEKGDLSSESTVSRIRTEHFPLTLESARPSHTSQYLCASGRTGVNTGELFFGEGSRLTVL.

CDR3 residues: CASSLGRGQMNTEAFF. CDR3 DNA: TGTGCCAGCAGCTTAGGTAGGGGACAGATGAACACTGAAGCTTTCTTT. The chain links TRBV11-3 to TRBJ1-1; 7 nucleotides match TRBD1. The CDR3 has 16 amino acids. Germline CDR1 SGHNT, CDR2 YENEEA. V shed 1 base, J shed 0 bases, and the junction held 5 bases outside the gene matches. Using reference TRBV11-3 and TRBJ1-1 for the parts outside the CDR3, the full variable domain is EAGVVQSPRYKIIEKKQPVAFWCNPISGHNTLYWYLQNLGQGPELLIRYENEEAVDDSQLPKDRFSAERLKGVDSTLKIQPAELGDSAVYLCASSLGRGQMNTEAFFGQGTRLTVV.

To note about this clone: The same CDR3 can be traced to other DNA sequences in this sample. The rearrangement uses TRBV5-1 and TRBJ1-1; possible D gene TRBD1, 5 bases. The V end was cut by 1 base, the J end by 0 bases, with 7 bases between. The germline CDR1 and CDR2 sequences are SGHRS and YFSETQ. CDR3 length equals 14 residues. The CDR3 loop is CASSLQGMNTEAFF. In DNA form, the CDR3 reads TGCGCCAGCAGCTTGCAGGGCATGAACACTGAAGCTTTCTTT.

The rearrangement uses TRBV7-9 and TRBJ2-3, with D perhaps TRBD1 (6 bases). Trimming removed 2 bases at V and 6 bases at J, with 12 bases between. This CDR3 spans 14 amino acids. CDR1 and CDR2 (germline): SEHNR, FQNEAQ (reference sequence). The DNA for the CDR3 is TGTGCCAGCAGCTTAAGCACAGGGCTGGATACGCAGTATTTT. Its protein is CASSLSTGLDTQYF.

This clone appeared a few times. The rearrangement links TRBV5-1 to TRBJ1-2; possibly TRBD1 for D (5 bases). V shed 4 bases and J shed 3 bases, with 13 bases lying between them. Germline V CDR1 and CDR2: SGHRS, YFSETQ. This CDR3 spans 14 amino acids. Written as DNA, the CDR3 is TGCGCCAGCAGCGCGGAGGGACCGCACTATGGCTACACCTTC. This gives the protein CASSAEGPHYGYTF.

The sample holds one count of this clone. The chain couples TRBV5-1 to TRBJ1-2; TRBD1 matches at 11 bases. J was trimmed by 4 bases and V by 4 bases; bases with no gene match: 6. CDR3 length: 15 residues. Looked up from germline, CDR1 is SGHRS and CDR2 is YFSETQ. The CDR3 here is CASSPGTGGVYGYTF. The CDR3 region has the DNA TGCGCCAGCAGCCCGGGGACAGGGGGGGTCTATGGCTACACCTTC.

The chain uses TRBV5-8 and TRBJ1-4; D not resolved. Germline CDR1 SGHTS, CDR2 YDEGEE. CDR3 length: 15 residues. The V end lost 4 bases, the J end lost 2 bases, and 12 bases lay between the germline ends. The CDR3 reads CASSAMRATNEKLFF. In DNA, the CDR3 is TGTGCCAGCAGCGCGATGAGGGCCACTAATGAAAAACTGTTTTTT.